The rows below give T cell receptor beta chains drawn from one sample of a study of cytomegalovirus exposure and HLA in healthy donors. Profiled with immunoSEQ multiplex PCR; TCRdb holds only in-frame clones, not every one. In the table there are approximately 150,000 clones, just over 70% of which are singletons. Sequencing input: PBMCs. The receptors shown here come from a human donor in good health. The conserved cysteine and the conserved F or W are not part of the CDR3 here.

v_call	j_call	cdr3_aa
TRBV2	TRBJ2-5	ASSQDRKETQY
TRBV19	TRBJ1-1	ASSPQGNTEAF
TRBV7-2	TRBJ2-7	ASSREGYVMNYEQY
TRBV30	TRBJ1-6	AWSVLSTYNSPLH
TRBV19	TRBJ2-1	ASRAGGNEQF
TRBV13	TRBJ1-2	ASSLRGANGYT
TRBV19	TRBJ2-7	ASSLGLAGALGEQY
TRBV4-3	TRBJ1-2	ASSPDRGPFYGYT
TRBV19	TRBJ1-4	ASSLGGGGEKLF
TRBV29-1	TRBJ2-1	SVLGGGTGEQF
TRBV19	TRBJ2-3	ASSVLAAGEDTQY
TRBV4-3	TRBJ2-3	ASSLSGGVGYTTDTQY
TRBV6-4	TRBJ2-3	ASSELASTDTQY
TRBV5-1	TRBJ1-2	ASSLGGQGYT
TRBV19	TRBJ2-7	ASSAGTGESYEQY
TRBV27	TRBJ1-2	ASSFDRVNYGYT
TRBV18	TRBJ1-3	ASSREGAGNTIY
TRBV29-1	TRBJ1-3	SVEGGDTIY
TRBV6-5	TRBJ2-7	ASSPDRGSYEQY
TRBV19	TRBJ1-5	ASIDGVGRRNQPQH
TRBV19	TRBJ1-3	ASNPSGGHGNTIY
TRBV7-9	TRBJ2-7	ASSPGLDSNEQY
TRBV5-6	NA	ASIRAGSYEQY
TRBV30	TRBJ1-1	AWSPGGLTF
TRBV29-1	TRBJ1-1	SEEGRPEAF
TRBV4-1	TRBJ2-1	ASSPSWALSYNEQF
TRBV19	TRBJ2-7	ASSTGTVYEQY
TRBV2	TRBJ1-2	ASSESPTGGHGYT
TRBV2	TRBJ1-1	ASHTEAF
TRBV30	TRBJ2-7	AWSAGGIRYEQY
TRBV7-3	TRBJ2-2	ASTPSGGANTGELF
TRBV5-6	TRBJ2-7	ASSISGGANEQY
TRBV13	TRBJ2-3	ASSLGRKSGDTQY
TRBV6-5	TRBJ1-1	ASSIGGQGWTEAF
TRBV5-6	TRBJ1-2	ASSLDDYEGGYT
TRBV9	TRBJ1-6	ASSVGGTRGNSPLH
TRBV4-1	TRBJ2-5	ASSREGGRGETQY
TRBV5-1	TRBJ1-1	ASSLVPDRNTEAF
TRBV9	TRBJ1-1	ASSVGGTENTEAF
TRBV10-3	TRBJ2-3	AISGGGTDTQY
TRBV4-3	TRBJ1-2	ASSQDRGFYGYT
TRBV5-1	TRBJ2-7	ASSLWLAEQYEQY
TRBV4-1	TRBJ2-1	ASMGSSNEQF
TRBV5-1	TRBJ2-1	ASSVTDTSYNEQF
TRBV27	TRBJ2-7	ASSIQAQYEQY
TRBV7-3	TRBJ2-1	ASSSTSGGYEQF
TRBV4-1	TRBJ1-1	ASSLSDSGNTEAF
TRBV18	TRBJ2-2	ASSPRTGGYGELF
TRBV29-1	TRBJ1-1	SVSQGLTEAF
TRBV7-2	TRBJ1-1	ASSLLGNTEAF
TRBV11-2	TRBJ1-1	ASSLDNGQQEAF